What follows are 3 T cell receptor beta chains derived from one specimen sequenced in a study of blood T cell repertoires in COVID-19. Profiling relied on immunoSEQ multiplex PCR, and the TCRdb table lists in-frame clones only, not all of them. The sample shows 140,000 to 150,000 clones, 80% to 90% of them seen only once. The sample comprised peripheral blood. The receptor source for this set is an elderly man with acute or convalescent COVID-19.

The J gene is TRBJ2-7, the V gene TRBV4-1; 9 nucleotides line up with TRBD2. This CDR3 is built from 16 residues. V was clipped by 4 bases and J by 2 bases; unmatched bases: 9. The V gene's germline CDR1 is MGHRA and CDR2 YSYEKL. The CDR3 DNA follows: TGCGCCAGCAGCCCCTCGGTAGCGGGAGACGCCTACGAGCAGTACTTC. Its protein product is CASSPSVAGDAYEQYF.

This clone was counted only a few times. The chain uses TRBV6-2 or TRBV6-3 and TRBJ2-7; maybe TRBD2 (5 bases). The germline V gene has CDR1 MNHEY and CDR2 SVGEGT. V lost 0 bases, J lost 0 bases, and 9 bases lay in between. This CDR3 contains 15 residues. Written as DNA, the CDR3 is TGTGCCAGCAGTTACTCGATTGGAGGCTCCTACGAGCAGTACTTC. Amino acid sequence: CASSYSIGGSYEQYF.

The V call is TRBV29-1, the J call TRBJ1-1; D is perhaps TRBD1 (5 bases). Trimming stripped 3 bases from V and 1 base from J, with 6 bases between. This CDR3 region has 12 residues. Germline V gene data show CDR1 as SQVTM and CDR2 as ANQGSEA. CDR3 coding DNA: TGCAGCGTTGATCAGGGGAACACTGAAGCTTTCTTT. Its translation is CSVDQGNTEAFF.